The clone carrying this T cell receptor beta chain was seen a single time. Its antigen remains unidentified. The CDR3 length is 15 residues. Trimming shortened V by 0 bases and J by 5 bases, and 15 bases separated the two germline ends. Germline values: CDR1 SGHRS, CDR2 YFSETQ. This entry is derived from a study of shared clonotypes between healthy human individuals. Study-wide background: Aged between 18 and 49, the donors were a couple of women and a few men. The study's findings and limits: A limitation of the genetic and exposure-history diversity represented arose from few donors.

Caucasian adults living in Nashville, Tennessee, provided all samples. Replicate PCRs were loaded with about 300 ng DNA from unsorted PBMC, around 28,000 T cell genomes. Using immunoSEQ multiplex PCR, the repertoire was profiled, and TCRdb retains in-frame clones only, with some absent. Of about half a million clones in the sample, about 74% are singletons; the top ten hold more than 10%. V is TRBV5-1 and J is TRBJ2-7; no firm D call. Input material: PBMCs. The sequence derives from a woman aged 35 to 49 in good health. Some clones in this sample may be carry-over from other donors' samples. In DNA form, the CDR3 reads TGCGCCAGCAGCTTGGCCGGTAGTAGCTTCGACGAGCAGTACTTC. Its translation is CASSLAGSSFDEQYF.